This TCR beta chain was observed in a study of blood T cell repertoires in COVID-19. Germline CDR1 and CDR2: MDHEN and SYDVKM. Trimming shortened V by 5 bases and J by 4 bases, and 20 bases separated the two germline ends. This CDR3 spans 16 amino acids. Some clones are missing from TCRdb's copy, which holds only in-frame ones; the method was immunoSEQ multiplex PCR. Among some 190,000 clones listed, under 85% were seen once. The source of this sequence is a woman of 80 years or more with COVID-19, enrolled during active disease. V and J are TRBV28 and TRBJ1-2; D is undetermined. Input material: peripheral blood. The CDR3 here is CASSRLVGSRSYGYTF. CDR3 nucleotides: TGTGCCAGCAGTCGCCTGGTCGGGTCCCGCAGCTATGGCTACACCTTC.